The present entry profiles one T cell receptor (beta chain) with its context. Its target is not known. Each of the donors was a healthy adult who was HIV-negative and had not had a recent acute infection or vaccination. The data were taken from a study of shared clonotypes between healthy human individuals. General observations from the study: Incomplete sequencing of sorted subsets was indicated by rarefaction despite large depth. Sample collection involved blood only; tissue repertoires are likely different.

Germline V lookup: CDR1 SQVTM, CDR2 ANQGSEA. This CDR3 has 13 residues. The V gene lost 4 bases and the J gene lost 4 bases, with 10 bases spanning the gap. For sorted subsets, 150 to 200 ng DNA per replicate equaled 30,000 or so T cell genomes. The table came from immunoSEQ multiplex PCR; TCRdb's copy has only in-frame clones and leaves some out. The sample has 1.6 million or so clones; approximately 98.5% are singletons. Sequencing input: naive CD4+ T cells sorted from blood. Sample subset: CD45RA+ positively selected. The TCR originated in a young man in good health. The genes are TRBV29-1 and TRBJ2-2; perhaps TRBD2 as D (5 bases). For the CDR3, the DNA is TGCAGCGTTGTCCGACGGGGCACCGGGGAGCTGTTTTTT. Translating gives CSVVRRGTGELFF.